These 26 T cell receptor beta chains were all obtained from the same sample, sequenced in a study of T cells in Graves' hyperthyroidism and ophthalmopathy. The CDR3 regions of TCR beta were amplified from RNA transcripts. A first-round RT-PCR of the TCR CDR3 used the HTBI primer set. TCRdb used MiXCR to reprocess the multiplex PCR reads, holding one entry per CDR3 protein. The sample lists around 270,000 distinct CDR3 sequences, roughly a fifth occurring once. The sample taken for sequencing was blood. The source of these receptors is a man in his forties or fifties with Graves' ophthalmopathy.

The CDR3 is CASSQGGLAGGERGQYF. The CDR3 coding sequence is TGTGCCAGCAGCCAAGGTGGACTAGCGGGAGGGGAGAGAGGCCAGTACTTC. V is TRBV3-1 and J is TRBJ2-5, with 15 bases aligning to TRBD2. This CDR3 comprises 17 residues. V was clipped by 1 base and J by 10 bases; unmatched bases: 10. Germline CDR1 and CDR2: LGHDT and YNNKEL (reference sequence).

This clonotype was detected once. The CDR3 nucleotides read TGTGCCACCGGACCCGGGTCCCGAGGCACAGATACGCAGTATTTT. The encoded protein is CATGPGSRGTDTQYF. The chain is built from TRBV24-1 and TRBJ2-3, with no clear D. Germline lookup yields CDR1 KGHDR and CDR2 SFDVKD. CDR3 length equals 15 residues. Trimming pared 9 bases from V and 1 base from J, leaving 16 bases between.

The chain employs TRBV29-1 and TRBJ1-5, with D hard to call. This CDR3 is built from 14 residues. V was trimmed by 4 bases and J by 0 bases, leaving 10 bases between them. CDR1 and CDR2 (germline): SQVTM, ANQGSEA. Here the CDR3 reads CSVAPSGSNQPQHF. CDR3 DNA: TGCAGCGTTGCCCCCAGCGGTAGCAATCAGCCCCAGCATTTT.

This clonotype showed up many times. J is TRBJ1-1 and V is TRBV18; weak D call: TRBD1 (5 bases). The germline CDR1 and CDR2 sequences are KGHSH and LQKENI. The ends were cut back, 3 bases at V and 7 bases at J, with 18 bases in the middle. This CDR3 is built from 15 residues. As DNA, the CDR3 is TGTGCCAGCTCACCCCCCGGGACCGCTAGTATTGAAGCTTTCTTT. It codes for CASSPPGTASIEAFF.

The V and J genes are TRBV24-1 and TRBJ2-1; 12 bases are a match to TRBD2. The length of the CDR3 is 18 residues. Germline V gives CDR1 KGHDR, CDR2 SFDVKD. J gave up 9 bases and V 2 bases, and 13 bases lay outside the gene matches. The CDR3 DNA sequence: TGTGCCACCAGTGATTCGTACACTAGCGGGAGGAGGCCGGGTGAGCAGTTCTTC. Its protein product is CATSDSYTSGRRPGEQFF.

The chain carries TRBV15 and TRBJ2-1; 9 bases are shared with TRBD2. There are 16 residues in the CDR3. V trimming: 1 base; J trimming: 8 bases; junction bases outside the gene matches: 9. Germline V gives CDR1 LNHNV, CDR2 YYDKDF (reference sequence). CDR3 bases: TGTGCCACCAGCAGAGCGGCGGGAGGGGGGTGGGATGAGCAGTTCTTC. This translates into CATSRAAGGGWDEQFF. Looking up the rest from reference TRBV15 and TRBJ2-1 gives the full variable domain: DAMVIQNPRYQVTQFGKPVTLSCSQTLNHNVMYWYQQKSSQAPKLLFHYYDKDFNNEADTPDNFQSRRPNTSFCFLDIRSPGLGDTAMYLCATSRAAGGGWDEQFFGPGTRLTVL.

The V call is TRBV6-1, the J call TRBJ2-1; D uncertain. This CDR3 region has 13 residues. The V end was cut by 8 bases, the J end by 5 bases, with 13 bases between. The germline V gene has CDR1 MNHNS and CDR2 SASEGT. CDR3 loop: CASSSGFNNEQFF. In nucleotides, the CDR3 is TGTGCCAGCTCTTCTGGTTTCAACAATGAGCAGTTCTTC.

The sample holds a few counts of this clonotype. This chain joins TRBV18 and TRBJ1-1; 7 nucleotides align to TRBD1. CDR3 length: 13 residues. Germline CDR1 reads KGHSH; CDR2 reads LQKENI. The junction had 12 bases not matched to a gene; V was cut back by 6 bases and J by 11 bases. The CDR3 DNA follows: TGTGCCAGCTCCCCCGACGACAGGGTGGACGCTTTCTTT. This sequence encodes CASSPDDRVDAFF.

As to this clonotype: A much bigger clone sits one base away, suggesting this may be a read error. The chain recombines TRBV13 with TRBJ2-1; 11 bases are shared with TRBD2. V lost 8 bases to trimming and J lost 6 bases; unmatched junction nucleotides: 6. Germline V CDR1 and CDR2: PRHDT, FYEKMQ (reference sequence). CDR3 size: 14 residues. The CDR3 DNA reads TGTGCCAGCGGCCGAGGGACTAGCGGCAATGAGCAGTTCTTC. It yields the protein CASGRGTSGNEQFF.

This clonotype has a handful of counts. This rearrangement joins TRBV11-1 to TRBJ2-1, with no clear D. The germline V gene has CDR1 SGHAT and CDR2 FQDESV (reference sequence). The CDR3 is 16 residues long. Trimming left V 6 bases short and J 5 bases short, with 20 bases between. The CDR3 region is CASRSRNKAEDNEQFF. The CDR3 region has the DNA TGTGCCAGCAGATCCAGGAACAAGGCCGAGGACAATGAGCAGTTCTTC.

This clonotype came up many times. The chain couples TRBV18 to TRBJ2-5; 11 nucleotides agree with TRBD1. Per germline, CDR1 KGHSH and CDR2 LQKENI. CDR3 size: 15 residues. The ends lost 3 bases at V and 5 bases at J; junction bases unmatched: 5. This CDR3 is CASSPRTGGGETQYF. CDR3 nucleotide sequence: TGTGCCAGCTCACCGCGGACAGGGGGCGGTGAGACCCAGTACTTC.

This clonotype was observed a few times. The chain carries TRBV6-2 or TRBV6-3 and TRBJ2-1, with unresolved D. V lost 4 bases to trimming and J lost 10 bases, with 8 bases between them. The CDR3 contains 11 residues. The germline V gene has CDR1 MNHEY and CDR2 SVGEGT. The CDR3 sequence: CASSFLREQFF. Written as DNA, the CDR3 is TGTGCCAGCAGTTTTCTTAGGGAGCAGTTCTTC.

This rearrangement joins TRBV5-1 to TRBJ2-7; 8 bases are a match to TRBD1. J gave up 2 bases and V 5 bases, and 9 bases lay outside the gene matches. The germline CDR1 and CDR2 sequences are SGHRS and YFSETQ. The CDR3 extends over 15 amino acids. CDR3 nucleotide sequence: TGCGCCAGCAGGTCCGGGACAGGTTCCACCTACGAGCAGTACTTC. This encodes CASRSGTGSTYEQYF. Variable domain in full (rest from reference TRBV5-1 and TRBJ2-7): KAGVTQTPRYLIKTRGQQVTLSCSPISGHRSVSWYQQTPGQGLQFLFEYFSETQRNKGNFPGRFSGRQFSNSRSEMNVSTLELGDSALYLCASRSGTGSTYEQYFGPGTRLTVT.

The rearrangement joins TRBV28 to TRBJ2-7; D not resolved. The CDR3 is 12 amino acids. The germline gives CDR1 MDHEN, CDR2 SYDVKM. Trimming stripped 5 bases from V and 5 bases from J, with 10 bases between. CDR3 DNA sequence: TGTGCCAGCAGTCCCCTGCTAGACGAGCAGTACTTC. Encoded protein: CASSPLLDEQYF.

This chain links TRBV19 with TRBJ2-3; D possibly corresponds to TRBD1 (7 bases). Germline CDR1 is LNHDA and CDR2 is SQIVND (reference sequence). With 4 bases removed from V and 1 base from J, the gap between germline ends came to 12 bases. There are 15 residues in the CDR3. DNA of the CDR3: TGTGCCAGTAGTACCGGAGGGACAGGCACAGATACGCAGTATTTT. Amino acids: CASSTGGTGTDTQYF.

This clonotype was seen at least ten times. The CDR3 reads CSASSDHYSNQPQHF. The CDR3 DNA reads as TGCAGTGCGTCAAGCGACCATTATAGCAATCAGCCCCAGCATTTT. V usage is TRBV20-1 and J usage is TRBJ1-5; D gene ambiguous. Looked up from germline, CDR1 is DFQATT and CDR2 is SNEGSKA (reference sequence). The CDR3 has 15 residues. The ends were cut back, 6 bases at V and 0 bases at J, with 15 bases in the middle.

The chain combines TRBV6-1 with TRBJ2-5, with a weak D call TRBD2 (5 bases). The germline V gene has CDR1 MNHNS and CDR2 SASEGT. Trimming left V 6 bases short and J 4 bases short, with 12 bases between. CDR3 length equals 13 residues. This CDR3 reads CASRKDWGETQYF. CDR3 DNA: TGTGCCAGCAGAAAGGACTGGGGAGAGACCCAGTACTTC.

This clonotype was recorded only once. The chain links TRBV6-2 or TRBV6-3 to TRBJ2-5; TRBD2 might be the D (5 bases). Germline CDR1 and CDR2: MNHEY and SVGEGT. V dropped 9 bases and J dropped 1 base, with 12 bases sitting between them. The CDR3 has 13 amino acids. CDR3 sequence (DNA): TGTGCCAGGTGGACTCTCTCCCAAGAGACCCAGTACTTC. Its protein is CARWTLSQETQYF.

Many counts were recorded for this clonotype. CDR3 nucleotide sequence: TGTGCCAGCAGCCCGCGACGGGGAGCGGAGCCGAACGAGCAGTTCTTC. Translation gives CASSPRRGAEPNEQFF. The chain carries TRBV13 and TRBJ2-1; possibly TRBD2 for D (5 bases). The CDR3 sequence is 16 residues long. The ends were cut back, 5 bases at V and 10 bases at J, with 24 bases in the middle. Germline loops: CDR1 PRHDT, CDR2 FYEKMQ (reference sequence).

This chain joins TRBV6-2 or TRBV6-3 and TRBJ2-6; either TRBD1 or TRBD2 may fit D (6 bases each). The CDR3 is made up of 16 amino acids. Germline CDR1 and CDR2: MNHEY and SVGEGT. Trimming took off 2 bases at V and 3 bases at J, with 11 bases between the two ends. CDR3 DNA: TGTGCCAGCAGTTACGAGGGGGGAAGTGGGGCCAACGTCCTGACTTTC. It yields the protein CASSYEGGSGANVLTF.

The rearrangement joins TRBV28 to TRBJ2-4; D gene unclear. This CDR3 contains 14 residues. The V gene lost 6 bases and the J gene lost 0 bases, with 9 bases spanning the gap. The V gene's germline CDR1 is MDHEN and CDR2 SYDVKM. CDR3: CASSANIAKNIQYF. The CDR3 DNA follows: TGTGCCAGCAGCGCAAATATAGCCAAAAACATTCAGTACTTC.

The chain links TRBV5-1 to TRBJ2-2, with 12 bases lining up with TRBD2. V trimming: 3 bases; J trimming: 3 bases; junction bases outside the gene matches: 3. The CDR3 is 16 amino acids. Per germline, CDR1 SGHRS and CDR2 YFSETQ. CDR3 sequence (DNA): TGCGCCAGCAGCTATCGACTAGCGGGAGACACCGGGGAGCTGTTTTTT. This sequence encodes CASSYRLAGDTGELFF.

This clonotype was seen at least ten times. The J gene is TRBJ2-3, the V gene TRBV28, with D possibly TRBD2 on 7 matching bases. The CDR3 covers 18 residues. Germline V CDR1 and CDR2: MDHEN, SYDVKM. Trimming took off 6 bases at V and 5 bases at J, with 27 bases between the two ends. The CDR3 reads CASSSKRGFGGRGDTQYF. CDR3 nucleotide sequence: TGTGCCAGCAGCTCGAAAAGGGGGTTCGGCGGGAGAGGAGATACGCAGTATTTT.

This clonotype was recorded a few times. The J gene is TRBJ2-5, the V gene TRBV5-6, with 8 bases matching TRBD2. This CDR3 spans 15 amino acids. The trim removed 1 base at V and 4 bases at J, leaving 6 bases unmatched. Looked up from germline, CDR1 is SGHDT and CDR2 is YYEEEE. The CDR3 DNA reads as TGTGCCAGCAGCTTGACACGGGAGGGCGTAGAGACCCAGTACTTC. As protein: CASSLTREGVETQYF. The complete variable domain, with remaining parts taken from reference TRBV5-6 and TRBJ2-5, reads DAGVTQSPTHLIKTRGQQVTLRCSPKSGHDTVSWYQQALGQGPQFIFQYYEEEERQRGNFPDRFSGHQFPNYSSELNVNALLLGDSALYLCASSLTREGVETQYFGPGTRLLVL.

This clonotype was observed a few times. This CDR3 is CASSVVRGNEQFF. The CDR3 DNA is TGTGCCAGCAGTGTAGTGCGGGGGAATGAGCAGTTCTTC. The J gene is TRBJ2-1, the V gene TRBV6-4; 7 positions match TRBD2. Germline assignment: CDR1 MRHNA and CDR2 SNTAGT. Trimming took 4 bases from V and 7 from J; bases not matched to a gene: 4. The CDR3 is made up of 13 amino acids.

This chain links TRBV27 with TRBJ2-2, with 8 nucleotides matching TRBD1. The germline V gene has CDR1 MNHEY and CDR2 SMNVEV (reference sequence). The CDR3 is made up of 12 amino acids. V was pared by 4 bases and J by 10 bases, with 2 bases of the junction left unmatched. In DNA form, the CDR3 reads TGTGCCAGCAGTTCTCAGGGGGCGGAGCTGTTTTTT. It codes for CASSSQGAELFF.